This T cell receptor beta chain came from a study of T-cell memory formation after mild COVID-19. Study details: The two donors had largely donor-specific TCR clusters.

Study-wide results and limits: Contracting CD4+ clones lay largely in CM and EM, with CD8+ ones residing in EMRA. Whether day 37 second-wave clones are SARS-CoV-2-specific was not confirmed. A balance of CD4 and CD8 characterized clones contracting day 15 to 85, whereas later expanders leaned CD4+.

Germline V lookup: CDR1 DFQATT, CDR2 SNEGSKA (reference sequence). The V segment lost 5 bases and the J segment 6 bases; nucleotides outside the gene matches: 3. The CDR3 has 13 residues. This clonotype was seen many times. Its specificity is not known. TCRdb ran MiXCR on the 5' RACE reads and lists one entry per CDR3 protein. The sample lists more than 250,000 distinct CDR3 sequences, around 15% occurring once. Sequencing input: PBMCs or a T cell subset sorted from them (not recorded which). V is TRBV20-1 and J is TRBJ2-3, with 12 bases lining up with TRBD2. This clonotype originated in a man aged 18-30 years who had mild COVID-19 (a few samples of this study predate the infection). Cell type and time point are not known. The CDR3 bases are TGCAGTGCTGCCGGGACTAGCGGGGATACGCAGTATTTT. Translated: CSAAGTSGDTQYF.